Following are 10 T cell receptor beta chains from one sample sequenced in a study of early T cells in non-severe SARS-CoV-2 infection. TCRdb fed the 5' RACE reads into MiXCR, producing one record per CDR3 protein. Among 70,000 to 75,000 distinct CDR3 sequences, about an eighth were seen once, and the ten largest hold over 12%. What was sequenced was whole blood. The source of these receptors is an adult who was a healthcare worker with PCR-confirmed SARS-CoV-2 infection or an uninfected control (not recorded which).

This clonotype showed up just a few times. CDR3 in DNA: TGTGCCAGTAGTATTGGAACAGACTACGAGCAGTACTTC. Translation: CASSIGTDYEQYF. The chain couples TRBV19 to TRBJ2-7; D is ambiguous. This CDR3 region has 13 residues. In germline, CDR1 is LNHDA, CDR2 SQIVND (reference sequence). Trimming left V 3 bases short and J 3 bases short, with 9 bases between.

J is TRBJ2-5 and V is TRBV5-6; D may be TRBD2 (6 bases). With 1 base removed from V and 9 bases from J, the gap between germline ends came to 16 bases. The CDR3 sequence is 14 residues long. Germline CDR1 and CDR2: SGHDT and YYEEEE. The DNA of the CDR3 is TGTGCCAGCAGCTTGTATCACAGCAGGGAGGCCCAGTACTTC. Amino acid sequence: CASSLYHSREAQYF.

In its sample, this clonotype was seen a few times. V and J are TRBV15 and TRBJ1-4; D not resolved. With 0 bases removed from V and 4 bases from J, the gap between germline ends came to 12 bases. The CDR3 has 16 residues. Looked up from germline, CDR1 is LNHNV and CDR2 is YYDKDF (reference sequence). CDR3 sequence: CATSRDPGNLNEKLFF. The DNA of the CDR3 is TGTGCCACCAGCAGAGATCCCGGGAACCTTAATGAAAAACTGTTTTTT.

In its sample, this clonotype was seen a few times. This chain connects TRBV19 to TRBJ2-3; perhaps TRBD1 as D (5 bases). Per the germline V gene, CDR1 is LNHDA and CDR2 is SQIVND (reference sequence). Trimming took off 7 bases at V and 1 base at J, with 12 bases between the two ends. CDR3 length: 14 amino acids. CDR3 region: CASKDQGGTDTQYF. The CDR3 bases are TGTGCCAGTAAGGATCAGGGTGGCACAGATACGCAGTATTTT.

This clonotype was observed a handful of times. The V and J genes are TRBV11-2 and TRBJ2-1; 11 nucleotides line up with TRBD2. V shed 5 bases, J shed 8 bases, and the junction held 5 bases outside the gene matches. This CDR3 is 14 amino acids long. The germline V gene encodes CDR1 SGHAT and CDR2 FQNNGV. Written as DNA, the CDR3 is TGTGCCAGCAGCATTAGCGGGGGGGTAGATGAGCAGTTCTTC. Translating it yields CASSISGGVDEQFF.

The V call is TRBV20-1, the J call TRBJ2-3; weak D call: TRBD1 (5 bases). V lost 3 bases and J lost 2, with 27 bases in between. There are 19 residues in the CDR3. Germline V gene data show CDR1 as DFQATT and CDR2 as SNEGSKA (reference sequence). The CDR3 here is CSASTPSPLGRGFTDTQYF. DNA of the CDR3: TGCAGTGCTAGTACCCCCTCCCCGCTAGGTAGGGGATTCACAGATACGCAGTATTTT.

Many counts were recorded for this clonotype. The rearrangement links TRBV5-1 to TRBJ1-1, with D possibly TRBD1 on 6 matching bases. This CDR3 has 15 residues. V lost 0 bases, J lost 4 bases, and 13 bases lay in between. Germline assignment: CDR1 SGHRS and CDR2 YFSETQ. The CDR3 sequence: CASSLANGGGTEAFF. CDR3 in DNA: TGCGCCAGCAGCTTGGCCAATGGGGGCGGCACTGAAGCTTTCTTT.

The chain is built from TRBV5-1 and TRBJ2-5; maybe TRBD1 (6 bases). The V and J ends lost 0 bases and 3 bases respectively, with 12 bases between them. The CDR3 loop spans 15 amino acids. Per germline, CDR1 SGHRS and CDR2 YFSETQ. CDR3 residues: CASSLGTVKEETQYF. In nucleotides, the CDR3 is TGCGCCAGCAGCTTGGGGACAGTTAAAGAAGAGACCCAGTACTTC.

This clonotype occurred many times. J is TRBJ1-2 and V is TRBV11-2; no clear D gene. The V and J ends lost 1 base and 7 bases respectively, with 10 bases between them. The CDR3 length is 13 residues. Germline-derived CDR1 and CDR2 are SGHAT and FQNNGV. CDR3 sequence: CASSLGAVAGYTF. As DNA, the CDR3 is TGTGCCAGCAGCTTAGGGGCTGTAGCTGGCTACACCTTC.

This clonotype has only a few counts. The chain recombines TRBV6-6 with TRBJ1-6; D gene unclear. CDR1 is MNHNY and CDR2 is SVGAGI in the germline V gene (reference sequence). V dropped 2 bases and J dropped 7 bases, with 12 bases sitting between them. This CDR3 has 15 residues. As DNA, the CDR3 is TGTGCCAGCAGTTACGGCAGCCCGACAAATTCACCCCTCCACTTT. This encodes CASSYGSPTNSPLHF.